A single sample is the source of the 27 T cell receptor beta chains below, sequenced in a study of vaccination effects on CD4 cells after COVID-19. Having been cultured for less than 12 days, the cells underwent CD4+ T cell isolation. This individual contracted SARS-CoV-2 between March and December 2020, as verified by PCR. Participants each got two BNT162b2 or mRNA-1273 vaccine doses. Antigens for these TCRs are unknown. Produced via immunoSEQ multiplex PCR; TCRdb's table is partial and in-frame only. The repertoire includes some 40,000 clones, less than 85% of them detected once, and 3.6% sits in the top ten. The sequenced sample was CD4+ T cells from PBMCs cultured without peptide, obtained after COVID-19 vaccination. Receptors originate from a human donor who had a prior SARS-CoV-2 infection.

This clone was picked up a small number of times. The rearrangement links TRBV2 to TRBJ1-3; D is perhaps TRBD1 (6 bases). Per the germline V gene, CDR1 is SNHLY and CDR2 is FYNNEI. V dropped 6 bases and J dropped 14 bases, with 14 bases sitting between them. CDR3 size: 11 residues. In DNA, the CDR3 is TGTGCCAGCAGCGCCCCGGGACACTTATATTTT. Translating it yields CASSAPGHLYF.

The chain joins TRBV6-5 to TRBJ1-2, with D possibly being TRBD1 (6 bases). V was trimmed by 6 bases and J by 10 bases, leaving 15 bases between them. CDR1 is MNHEY, CDR2 SVGAGI, per germline. This CDR3 comprises 12 residues. The CDR3 is CASSHPQGIYTF. For the CDR3, the DNA is TGTGCCAGCAGCCACCCACAGGGCATCTACACCTTC.

Only a few counts were recorded for this clone. This chain joins TRBV10-3 and TRBJ1-5; no clear D gene. The CDR3 spans 17 residues. V lost 0 bases and J lost 9, with 21 bases in between. Germline lookup yields CDR1 ENHRY and CDR2 SYGVKD. In nucleotides, the CDR3 is TGTGCCATCAGTGAGTCGAATAACAGAGGGTTTGAAGGGCCCCAGCATTTT. It encodes CAISESNNRGFEGPQHF.

The rearrangement uses TRBV6-5 and TRBJ2-5, with 9 bases matching TRBD1. The CDR3 runs 13 residues. Per germline, CDR1 MNHEY and CDR2 SVGAGI. J was trimmed by 4 bases and V by 6 bases; bases with no gene match: 3. The CDR3 sequence is CASSRQGVETQYF. DNA of the CDR3: TGTGCCAGCAGCCGACAGGGGGTAGAGACCCAGTACTTC.

The CDR3 DNA is TGCGCCAGCAGCCAAGATCTAGCGGATACGCAGTATTTT. Residues: CASSQDLADTQYF. The chain has TRBV4-1 and TRBJ2-3; tentatively, D is TRBD2 (6 bases). CDR3 size: 13 residues. The germline V gene has CDR1 MGHRA and CDR2 YSYEKL. Trimming removed 0 bases from V and 6 bases from J, with 7 bases in between.

The chain couples TRBV7-2 to TRBJ2-5; TRBD2 is a possible D gene (6 bases). With 1 base removed from V and 5 bases from J, the gap between germline ends came to 14 bases. The CDR3 has 15 amino acids. Per germline, CDR1 SGHTA and CDR2 FQGNSA. The CDR3 bases are TGTGCCAGCAGCTTAGTACCAGGGACTTGGGAGACCCAGTACTTC. Translating gives CASSLVPGTWETQYF.

CDR3 region: CASRFDRSTAHEQFF. The CDR3 DNA reads as TGTGCCAGCAGATTCGACAGGTCCACGGCCCATGAGCAGTTCTTC. V and J are TRBV5-4 and TRBJ2-1; TRBD1 might be the D (6 bases). V lost 5 bases and J 8 bases, leaving 20 bases between the germline ends. This CDR3 comprises 15 residues. The V gene's germline CDR1 is SGHNT and CDR2 YYREEE (reference sequence).

This chain uses TRBV7-2 with TRBJ1-6; tentative D call: TRBD1 (5 bases). V was shortened by 5 bases and J by 6 bases, with 26 bases between the two germline ends. CDR1 SGHTA and CDR2 FQGNSA come from the germline V gene. CDR3 length equals 19 residues. DNA for the CDR3: TGTGCCAGCAGCAAATTTCCGCCTAAAGGGGCCGGGAGTAATTCACCCCTCCACTTT. This translates into CASSKFPPKGAGSNSPLHF.

This clone has only a few counts. The J gene is TRBJ2-7, the V gene TRBV5-1; 8 bases match TRBD2. Germline V gene lookup returns CDR1 SGHRS and CDR2 YFSETQ. The CDR3 has 16 residues. V trimming: 3 bases; J trimming: 6 bases; junction bases outside the gene matches: 14. For the CDR3, the DNA is TGCGCCAGCAGCTCGGCGCCAGCGGGAGAACTCGCCGAGCAGTACTTC. Translation gives CASSSAPAGELAEQYF.

The chain combines TRBV28 with TRBJ2-7; 11 bases map to TRBD1. CDR1 and CDR2 (germline): MDHEN, SYDVKM. V shed 4 bases, J shed 0 bases, and the junction held 2 bases outside the gene matches. The CDR3 has 15 amino acids. The CDR3 coding sequence is TGTGCCAGCAGTTGGGACAGGGGGACCTCCTACGAGCAGTACTTC. This encodes CASSWDRGTSYEQYF.

This chain joins TRBV5-5 and TRBJ2-1; possibly TRBD2 for D (6 bases). The CDR3 spans 16 residues. The V end was cut by 0 bases, the J end by 3 bases, with 13 bases between. Germline values: CDR1 SGHKS, CDR2 YYEKEE (reference sequence). The CDR3 region has the DNA TGTGCCAGCAGCTTGGCTTTAGCGGTGGTCTACAATGAGCAGTTCTTC. Its protein product is CASSLALAVVYNEQFF.

The chain employs TRBV6-2 or TRBV6-3 and TRBJ1-2, with 7 nucleotides matching TRBD1. In germline, CDR1 is MNHEY, CDR2 SVGEGT. V lost 2 bases to trimming and J lost 6 bases; unmatched junction nucleotides: 6. This CDR3 region has 14 residues. CDR3 nucleotides: TGTGCCAGCAGTTACGAAGGCAGGGGGAATGGCTACACCTTC. Protein product: CASSYEGRGNGYTF.

The J gene is TRBJ1-1, the V gene TRBV28; a possible D gene is TRBD1 (5 bases). Trimming stripped 4 bases from V and 3 bases from J, with 15 bases between. The CDR3 contains 15 residues. From germline, CDR1 is MDHEN and CDR2 SYDVKM. For the CDR3, the DNA is TGTGCCAGCAGTTCCCCGTGGGGCCCATACACTGAAGCTTTCTTT. It yields the protein CASSSPWGPYTEAFF.

The rearrangement uses TRBV4-2 and TRBJ2-5; 9 positions match TRBD2. Germline values: CDR1 LGHNA, CDR2 YNFKEQ. This CDR3 is 16 amino acids long. The J segment lost 5 bases and the V segment lost 0 bases, leaving 7 bases of the junction unmatched. CDR3 nucleotides: TGTGCCAGCAGCCAAGAAATAGCGGGGGAAACGGAGACCCAGTACTTC. This codes for CASSQEIAGETETQYF.

V usage is TRBV4-2 and J usage is TRBJ1-1; tentative D call: TRBD1 (5 bases). The CDR3 runs 16 residues. Germline lookup yields CDR1 LGHNA and CDR2 YNFKEQ. The V and J ends lost 3 bases and 5 bases respectively, with 19 bases between them. The DNA of the CDR3 is TGTGCCAGCAGCCAGCCTTGGGACCCGGATAATACTGAAGCTTTCTTT. It encodes CASSQPWDPDNTEAFF.

The chain links TRBV6-2 or TRBV6-3 to TRBJ2-1, with TRBD2 matching over 13 bases. Germline trimming cut 4 bases from V and 5 bases from J; bases unmatched to any gene: 5. Germline CDR1 is MNHEY and CDR2 is SVGEGT. The CDR3 spans 16 residues. The CDR3 region has the DNA TGTGCCAGCAGTTCCCACGGGACTAGCGGGAACAATGAGCAGTTCTTC. This translates into CASSSHGTSGNNEQFF.

The rearrangement uses TRBV4-1 and TRBJ2-1; unclear D gene. The CDR3 contains 16 residues. Germline assignment: CDR1 MGHRA and CDR2 YSYEKL. V was cut by 1 base and J by 0 bases, with 10 bases left in between. CDR3 sequence reads: CASSQVNLVSYNEQFF. As DNA, the CDR3 is TGCGCCAGCAGCCAAGTCAACTTAGTCTCCTACAATGAGCAGTTCTTC.

This chain connects TRBV5-1 to TRBJ1-2; D not resolved. V gave up 1 base and J gave up 3 bases, with 10 bases separating them. Germline CDR1 SGHRS, CDR2 YFSETQ. The CDR3 totals 14 residues. The chain's CDR3 is CASSLRPTYYGYTF. The DNA for the CDR3 is TGCGCCAGCAGCTTGCGTCCGACTTACTATGGCTACACCTTC.

The gene calls are TRBV3-1 (or the pseudogene TRBV3-2) and TRBJ1-1; no clear D gene. CDR3 size: 13 residues. Germline assignment: CDR1 LGHDT and CDR2 YNNKEL (reference sequence). The ends were cut back, 0 bases at V and 5 bases at J, with 7 bases in the middle. The CDR3 region has the DNA TGTGCCAGCAGCCAAGATGAGGAAACTGAAGCTTTCTTT. As protein: CASSQDEETEAFF.

This chain uses TRBV5-1 with TRBJ1-1; D gene ambiguous. Germline CDR1 reads SGHRS; CDR2 reads YFSETQ. CDR3 size: 15 residues. Trimming removed 0 bases from V and 3 bases from J, with 12 bases in between. Here the CDR3 DNA reads TGCGCCAGCAGCTTGGTAGCCGGAGTCGACACTGAAGCTTTCTTT. This encodes CASSLVAGVDTEAFF.

The chain combines TRBV28 with TRBJ2-5; D possibly uses TRBD1 or TRBD2 (5 bases each). The germline V gene encodes CDR1 MDHEN and CDR2 SYDVKM. CDR3 length equals 14 residues. V lost 6 bases to trimming and J lost 1 base, with 12 bases between them. The CDR3 sequence is CASRTPGGQETQYF. In DNA form, the CDR3 reads TGTGCCAGCAGAACTCCTGGGGGCCAAGAGACCCAGTACTTC.

This CDR3 reads CASSPWLAGGLQETQYF. The DNA for the CDR3 is TGTGCCAGCTCACCATGGCTCGCGGGGGGGCTACAAGAGACCCAGTACTTC. This chain uses TRBV18 with TRBJ2-5, with 9 bases fitting TRBD2. The V and J ends lost 2 bases and 2 bases, in that order; junction bases with no gene match: 9. CDR3 length equals 17 residues. In germline, CDR1 is KGHSH, CDR2 LQKENI.

This rearrangement joins TRBV18 to TRBJ1-6, with D hard to call. The CDR3 length is 15 residues. Germline values: CDR1 KGHSH, CDR2 LQKENI. Trimming stripped 3 bases from V and 10 bases from J, with 16 bases between. The CDR3 spells CASSPFREGGSPLHF. The CDR3 DNA reads as TGTGCCAGCTCACCTTTTAGAGAGGGAGGATCACCCCTCCACTTT.

The CDR3: CASSLDRNYGYTF. CDR3 DNA: TGTGCCAGCAGCTTGGACAGGAACTATGGCTACACCTTC. The rearrangement uses TRBV5-6 and TRBJ1-2, with D maybe TRBD1 (5 bases). Germline assignment: CDR1 SGHDT and CDR2 YYEEEE. The CDR3 is 13 residues long. Trimming removed 0 bases at V and 2 bases at J, with 5 bases between. The whole variable domain, filled in from reference TRBV5-6 and TRBJ1-2, reads DAGVTQSPTHLIKTRGQQVTLRCSPKSGHDTVSWYQQALGQGPQFIFQYYEEEERQRGNFPDRFSGHQFPNYSSELNVNALLLGDSALYLCASSLDRNYGYTFGSGTRLTVV.

The J gene is TRBJ2-1, the V gene TRBV18, with TRBD2 identical over 9 bases. Germline lookup yields CDR1 KGHSH and CDR2 LQKENI. V shed 1 base and J 8 bases; nucleotides not matched to a gene: 9. The CDR3 is made up of 16 amino acids. The chain's CDR3 is CASSPQVSAGGYEQFF. CDR3 nucleotides: TGTGCCAGCTCACCACAAGTTTCAGCGGGAGGTTATGAGCAGTTCTTC.

This clone has only a few counts. The V gene is TRBV6-2 or TRBV6-3, the J gene TRBJ2-1, with 14 bases lining up with TRBD2. The trim removed 6 bases at V and 9 bases at J, leaving 7 bases unmatched. CDR3 size: 15 residues. Germline V lookup: CDR1 MNHEY, CDR2 SVGEGT. The CDR3 nucleotides are TGTGCCAGCAGCCAGACTAGCGGGAGGGCCCGTGAGCAGTTCTTC. Translation: CASSQTSGRAREQFF.

J is TRBJ2-2 and V is TRBV11-2, with TRBD1 as a possible D gene (5 bases). Germline CDR1 and CDR2: SGHAT and FQNNGV. CDR3 length equals 15 residues. Trimming took off 1 base at V and 7 bases at J, with 13 bases between the two ends. The CDR3 DNA follows: TGTGCCAGCAGCTTAGTTCAGGGCCGGCACGGGGAGCTGTTTTTT. Translated: CASSLVQGRHGELFF.